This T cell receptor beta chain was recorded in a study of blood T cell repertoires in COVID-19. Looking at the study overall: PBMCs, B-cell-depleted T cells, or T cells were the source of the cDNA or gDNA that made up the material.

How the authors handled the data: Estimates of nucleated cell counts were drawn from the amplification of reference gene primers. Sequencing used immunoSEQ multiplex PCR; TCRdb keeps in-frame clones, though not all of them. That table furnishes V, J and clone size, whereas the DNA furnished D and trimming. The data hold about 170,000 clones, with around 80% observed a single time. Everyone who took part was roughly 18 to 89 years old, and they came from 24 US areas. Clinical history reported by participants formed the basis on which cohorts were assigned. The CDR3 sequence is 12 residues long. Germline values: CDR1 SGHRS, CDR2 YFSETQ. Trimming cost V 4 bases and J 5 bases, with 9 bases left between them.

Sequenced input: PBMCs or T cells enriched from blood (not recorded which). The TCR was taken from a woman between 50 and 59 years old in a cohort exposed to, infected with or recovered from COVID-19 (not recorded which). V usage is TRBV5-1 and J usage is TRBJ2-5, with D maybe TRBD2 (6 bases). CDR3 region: CASSPAGETQYF. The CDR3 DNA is TGCGCCAGCAGCCCCGCGGGGGAGACCCAGTACTTC.